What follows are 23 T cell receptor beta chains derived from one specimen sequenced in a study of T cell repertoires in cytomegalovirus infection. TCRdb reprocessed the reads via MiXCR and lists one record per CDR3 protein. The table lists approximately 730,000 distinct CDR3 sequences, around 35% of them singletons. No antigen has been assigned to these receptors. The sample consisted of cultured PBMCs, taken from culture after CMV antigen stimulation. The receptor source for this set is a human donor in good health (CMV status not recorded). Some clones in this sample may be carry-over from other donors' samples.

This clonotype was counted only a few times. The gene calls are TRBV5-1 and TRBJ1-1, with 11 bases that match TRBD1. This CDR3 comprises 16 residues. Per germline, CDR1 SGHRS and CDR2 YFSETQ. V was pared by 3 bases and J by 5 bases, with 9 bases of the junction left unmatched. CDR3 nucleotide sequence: TGCGCCAGCAGCTCCGGACAGGGGGCGGTCGGGACTGAAGCTTTCTTT. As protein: CASSSGQGAVGTEAFF.

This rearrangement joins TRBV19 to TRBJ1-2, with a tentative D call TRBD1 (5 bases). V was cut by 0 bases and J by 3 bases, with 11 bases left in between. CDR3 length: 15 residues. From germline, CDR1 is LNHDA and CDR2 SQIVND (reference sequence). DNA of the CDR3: TGTGCCAGTAGTATAGATCCCCTCAGGGACTATGGCTACACCTTC. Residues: CASSIDPLRDYGYTF.

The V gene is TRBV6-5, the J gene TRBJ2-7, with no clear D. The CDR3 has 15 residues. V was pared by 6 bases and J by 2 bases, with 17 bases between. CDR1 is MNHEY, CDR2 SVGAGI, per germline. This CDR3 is CASSSIGYLPYEQYF. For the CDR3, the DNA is TGTGCCAGCAGCTCGATAGGGTATCTCCCCTACGAGCAGTACTTC.

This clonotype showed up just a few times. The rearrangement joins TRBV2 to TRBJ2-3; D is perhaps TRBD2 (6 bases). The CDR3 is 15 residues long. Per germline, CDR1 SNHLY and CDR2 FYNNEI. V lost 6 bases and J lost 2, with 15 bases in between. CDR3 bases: TGTGCCAGCAGATTACTCCGGGGGACCACAGATACGCAGTATTTT. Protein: CASRLLRGTTDTQYF.

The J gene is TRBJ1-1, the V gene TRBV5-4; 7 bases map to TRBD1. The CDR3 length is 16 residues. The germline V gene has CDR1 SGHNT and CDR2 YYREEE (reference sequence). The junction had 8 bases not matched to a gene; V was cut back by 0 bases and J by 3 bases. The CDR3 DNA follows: TGTGCCAGCAGCTTGGGGGCGGGACAGTCAGACACTGAAGCTTTCTTT. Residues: CASSLGAGQSDTEAFF.

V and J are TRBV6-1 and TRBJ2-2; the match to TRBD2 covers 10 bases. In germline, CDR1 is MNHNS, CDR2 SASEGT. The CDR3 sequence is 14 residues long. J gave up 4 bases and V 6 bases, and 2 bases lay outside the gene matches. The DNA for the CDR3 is TGTGCCAGCAGGCTAGCGGGGGCCACCGGGGAGCTGTTTTTT. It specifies CASRLAGATGELFF.

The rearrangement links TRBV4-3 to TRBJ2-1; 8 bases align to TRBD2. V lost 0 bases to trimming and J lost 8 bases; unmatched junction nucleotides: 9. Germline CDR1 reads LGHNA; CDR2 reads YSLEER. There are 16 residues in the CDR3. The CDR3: CASSQDPQRESDEQFF. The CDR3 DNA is TGCGCCAGCAGCCAAGATCCCCAGCGGGAGTCGGATGAGCAGTTCTTC.

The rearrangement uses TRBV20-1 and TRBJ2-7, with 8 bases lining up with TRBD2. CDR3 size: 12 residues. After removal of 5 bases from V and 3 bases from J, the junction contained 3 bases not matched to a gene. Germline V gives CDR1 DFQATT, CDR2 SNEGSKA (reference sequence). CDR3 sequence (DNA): TGCAGTGCTCAAAGCGGGAGCTACGAGCAGTACTTC. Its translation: CSAQSGSYEQYF.

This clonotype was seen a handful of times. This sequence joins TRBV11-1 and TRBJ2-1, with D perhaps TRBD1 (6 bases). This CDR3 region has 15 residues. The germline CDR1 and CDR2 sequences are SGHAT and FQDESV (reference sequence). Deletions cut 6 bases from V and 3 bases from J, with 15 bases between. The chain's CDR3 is CASSSRADSYNEQFF. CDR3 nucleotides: TGTGCCAGCAGTTCCCGAGCGGACAGCTACAATGAGCAGTTCTTC.

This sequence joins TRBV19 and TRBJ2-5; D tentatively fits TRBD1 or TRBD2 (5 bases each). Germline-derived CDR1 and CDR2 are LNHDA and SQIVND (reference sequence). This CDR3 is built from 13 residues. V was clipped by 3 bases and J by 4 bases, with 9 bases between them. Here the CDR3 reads CASSIAGTETQYF. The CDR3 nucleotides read TGTGCCAGTAGTATTGCAGGGACAGAGACCCAGTACTTC.

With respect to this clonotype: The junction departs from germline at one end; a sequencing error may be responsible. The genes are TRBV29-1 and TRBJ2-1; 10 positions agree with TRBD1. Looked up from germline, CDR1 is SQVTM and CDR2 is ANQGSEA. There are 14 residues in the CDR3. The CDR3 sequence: CSVDRGTGEHEGVF. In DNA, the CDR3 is TGCAGCGTTGATCGGGGGACAGGGGAGCACGAGGGGGTCTTC.

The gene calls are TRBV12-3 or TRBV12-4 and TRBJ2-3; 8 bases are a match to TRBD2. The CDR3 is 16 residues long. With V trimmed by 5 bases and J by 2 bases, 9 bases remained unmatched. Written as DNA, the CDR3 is TGTGCCAGCAGTCTTAGCGGGACAAATCCCACAGATACGCAGTATTTT. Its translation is CASSLSGTNPTDTQYF.

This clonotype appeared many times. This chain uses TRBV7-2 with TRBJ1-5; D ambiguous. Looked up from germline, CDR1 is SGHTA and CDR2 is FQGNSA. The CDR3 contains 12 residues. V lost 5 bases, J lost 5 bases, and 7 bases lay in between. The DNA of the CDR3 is TGTGCCAGCAGCGTGAACCATCAGCCCCAGCATTTT. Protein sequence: CASSVNHQPQHF. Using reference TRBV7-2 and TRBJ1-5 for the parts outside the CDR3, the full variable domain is GAGVSQSPSNKVTEKGKDVELRCDPISGHTALYWYRQSLGQGLEFLIYFQGNSAPDKSGLPSDRFSAERTGGSVSTLTIQRTQQEDSAVYLCASSVNHQPQHFGDGTRLSIL.

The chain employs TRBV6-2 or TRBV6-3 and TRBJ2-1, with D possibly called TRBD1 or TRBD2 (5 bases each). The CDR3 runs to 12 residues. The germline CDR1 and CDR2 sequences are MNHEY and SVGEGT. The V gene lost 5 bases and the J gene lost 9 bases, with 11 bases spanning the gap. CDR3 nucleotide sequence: TGTGCCAGCAGTCCACTAGGGGTTGAGCAGTTCTTC. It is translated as CASSPLGVEQFF.

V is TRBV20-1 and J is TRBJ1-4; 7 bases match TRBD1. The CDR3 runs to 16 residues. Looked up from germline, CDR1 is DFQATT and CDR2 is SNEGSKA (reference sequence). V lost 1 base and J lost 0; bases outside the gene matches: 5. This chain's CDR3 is CSARATGVPTNEKLFF. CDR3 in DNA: TGCAGTGCTAGAGCCACAGGGGTCCCAACTAATGAAAAACTGTTTTTT.

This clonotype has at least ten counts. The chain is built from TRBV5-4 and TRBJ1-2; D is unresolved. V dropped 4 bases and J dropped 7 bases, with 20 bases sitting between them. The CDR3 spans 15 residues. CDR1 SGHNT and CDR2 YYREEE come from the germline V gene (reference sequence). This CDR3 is CASSLLTARGGGYTF. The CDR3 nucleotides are TGTGCCAGCAGCCTCCTTACGGCAAGAGGTGGTGGCTACACCTTC.

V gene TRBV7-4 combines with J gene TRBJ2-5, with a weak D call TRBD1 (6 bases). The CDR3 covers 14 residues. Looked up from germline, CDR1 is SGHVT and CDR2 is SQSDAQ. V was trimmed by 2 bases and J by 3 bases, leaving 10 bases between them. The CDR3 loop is CASSLFAGEETQYF. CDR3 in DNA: TGTGCCAGCAGCTTATTTGCAGGGGAAGAGACCCAGTACTTC.

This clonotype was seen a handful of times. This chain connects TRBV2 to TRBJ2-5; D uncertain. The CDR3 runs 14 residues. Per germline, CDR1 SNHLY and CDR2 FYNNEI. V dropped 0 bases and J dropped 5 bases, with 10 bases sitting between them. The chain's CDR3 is CASSEATGSETQYF. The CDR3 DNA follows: TGTGCCAGCAGTGAAGCTACGGGTTCGGAGACCCAGTACTTC.

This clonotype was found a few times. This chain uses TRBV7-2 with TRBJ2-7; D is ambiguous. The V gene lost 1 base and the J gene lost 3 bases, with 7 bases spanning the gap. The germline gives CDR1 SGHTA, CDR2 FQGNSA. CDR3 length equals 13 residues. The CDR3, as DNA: TGTGCCAGCAGCTTAGTCAAGGGCTACGAGCAGTACTTC. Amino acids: CASSLVKGYEQYF.

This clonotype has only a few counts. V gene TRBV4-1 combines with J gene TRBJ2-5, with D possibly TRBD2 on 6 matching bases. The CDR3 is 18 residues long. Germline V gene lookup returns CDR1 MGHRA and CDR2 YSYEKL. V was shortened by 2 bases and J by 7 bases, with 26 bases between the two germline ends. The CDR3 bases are TGCGCCAGCAGCCAACTTTGGACTACCGGCGGCGCCCTGGGGACCCAGTACTTC. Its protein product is CASSQLWTTGGALGTQYF.

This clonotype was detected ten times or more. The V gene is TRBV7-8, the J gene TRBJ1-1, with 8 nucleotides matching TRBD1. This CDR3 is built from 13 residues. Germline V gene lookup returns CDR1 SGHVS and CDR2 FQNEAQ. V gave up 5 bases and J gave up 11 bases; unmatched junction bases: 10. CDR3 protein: CASSTSQGAVAFF. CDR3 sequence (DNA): TGTGCCAGCAGCACGAGTCAGGGGGCGGTGGCTTTCTTT.

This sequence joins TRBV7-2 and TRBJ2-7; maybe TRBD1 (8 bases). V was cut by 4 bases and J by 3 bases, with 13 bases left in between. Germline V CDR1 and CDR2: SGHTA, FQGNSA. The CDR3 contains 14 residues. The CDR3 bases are TGTGCCAGCAGCTCCAACAGGGGGGGCTACGAGCAGTACTTC. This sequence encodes CASSSNRGGYEQYF.

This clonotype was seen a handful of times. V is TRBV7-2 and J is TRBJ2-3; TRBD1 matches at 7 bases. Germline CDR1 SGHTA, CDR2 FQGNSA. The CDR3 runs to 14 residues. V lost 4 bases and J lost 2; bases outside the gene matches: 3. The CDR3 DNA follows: TGTGCCAGCAGCTCGACAGGGATCACAGATACGCAGTATTTT. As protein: CASSSTGITDTQYF.